Here is one TCR beta chain with its context. What it binds is not known. The sample comes from a study of blood T cells in healthy people across ages. Study-wide results and caveats: Strong correlation was found linking TCR beta diversity to naive T cell percentage.

The use of a sample-barcoded 5' primer and a J-beta primer mix characterized a second PCR of roughly 7 to 12 cycles. TCRdb independently ran MiXCR on the 5' RACE reads; one entry per CDR3 protein. The repertoire holds about a million distinct CDR3 sequences, with around two fifths as singletons. At least 5 micrograms of total RNA were extracted per sample. The CDR3 consists of 14 residues. Germline V gene lookup returns CDR1 MNHNY and CDR2 SVGAGI (reference sequence). Germline trimming cut 4 bases from V and 6 bases from J; bases unmatched to any gene: 7. This sequence joins TRBV6-6 and TRBJ1-2; 8 bases agree with TRBD1. The TCR comes from a man between 18 and 29 years old in good health. Input material: blood. CDR3 coding DNA: TGTGCCAGCAGTTCCGCGACAGGGGCCCATGGCTACACCTTC. This sequence encodes CASSSATGAHGYTF.